The next 22 T cell receptor beta chains were all read from a single sample in a study of PD-1 blockade in classical Hodgkin lymphoma. There was relapse after autologous stem cell transplantation in every patient, and there was variation in brentuximab vedotin exposure. Here immunoSEQ multiplex PCR was the method, and the copy in TCRdb shows in-frame clones only, minus some. Among fewer than 65,000 clones listed, roughly nine tenths were seen once. The sequencing used peripheral blood mononuclear cells (PBMCs), collected at baseline. The receptor source for this set is a human donor with classical Hodgkin lymphoma.

This chain connects TRBV2 to TRBJ1-5, with D possibly being TRBD1 (6 bases). CDR1 is SNHLY, CDR2 FYNNEI, per germline. V was shortened by 6 bases and J by 2 bases, with 11 bases between the two germline ends. The CDR3 runs 14 residues. In DNA, the CDR3 is TGTGCCAGCAGAACGGACAGAGGCAATCAGCCCCAGCATTTT. Translated, it gives CASRTDRGNQPQHF.

The chain employs TRBV10-3 and TRBJ1-2; 7 bases are a match to TRBD1. Germline CDR1 and CDR2: ENHRY and SYGVKD. The length of the CDR3 is 14 residues. After removal of 0 bases from V and 2 bases from J, the junction contained 0 bases not matched to a gene. CDR3: CAISESTGNYGYTF. CDR3 coding DNA: TGTGCCATCAGTGAGTCGACAGGGAACTATGGCTACACCTTC.

The rearrangement links TRBV12-5 to TRBJ1-4; no firm D call. CDR1 LGHNT and CDR2 FRNRAP come from the germline V gene. The V and J ends lost 6 bases and 4 bases respectively, with 15 bases between them. CDR3 size: 15 residues. The CDR3 region is CASGPRLDVNEKLFF. CDR3 DNA sequence: TGTGCTAGTGGACCAAGACTGGACGTTAATGAAAAACTGTTTTTT.

The J gene is TRBJ2-7, the V gene TRBV7-9; D is unclear. The CDR3 extends over 13 amino acids. CDR1 is SEHNR and CDR2 is FQNEAQ in the germline V gene (reference sequence). V shed 5 bases and J shed 3 bases, with 11 bases lying between them. CDR3 sequence reads: CASSPPRVYEQYF. The DNA of the CDR3 is TGTGCCAGCAGCCCCCCCCGGGTCTACGAGCAGTACTTC. Variable domain in full (rest from reference TRBV7-9 and TRBJ2-7): DTGVSQNPRHKITKRGQNVTFRCDPISEHNRLYWYRQTLGQGPEFLTYFQNEAQLEKSRLLSDRFSAERPKGSFSTLEIQRTEQGDSAMYLCASSPPRVYEQYFGPGTRLTVT.

This rearrangement joins TRBV5-1 to TRBJ2-2, with 7 positions matching TRBD2. Germline V lookup: CDR1 SGHRS, CDR2 YFSETQ. The CDR3 has 16 residues. Unmatched junction bases numbered 9, after V lost 3 bases and J lost 4 bases. This CDR3 is CASSSIRGGSTGELFF. The DNA for the CDR3 is TGCGCCAGCAGCTCTATCCGGGGAGGGAGCACCGGGGAGCTGTTTTTT. Full variable domain (missing parts from reference TRBV5-1 and TRBJ2-2): KAGVTQTPRYLIKTRGQQVTLSCSPISGHRSVSWYQQTPGQGLQFLFEYFSETQRNKGNFPGRFSGRQFSNSRSEMNVSTLELGDSALYLCASSSIRGGSTGELFFGEGSRLTVL.

The CDR3 region has the DNA TGTGCCAGTTATGTAGTGGACAGGGACGAGCAGTACTTC. Residues: CASYVVDRDEQYF. This rearrangement joins TRBV6-1 to TRBJ2-7; 8 nucleotides agree with TRBD1. The germline gives CDR1 MNHNS, CDR2 SASEGT. The V segment lost 9 bases and the J segment 5 bases; nucleotides outside the gene matches: 9. This CDR3 contains 13 residues.

In this sample, this clone turned up once. The CDR3 loop is CASSQDTGPEQYF. For the CDR3, the DNA is TGTGCCAGCAGCCAGGACACAGGGCCCGAGCAGTACTTC. The chain has TRBV7-9 and TRBJ2-7, with D perhaps matching TRBD1 (6 bases). This CDR3 comprises 13 residues. CDR1 and CDR2 (germline): SEHNR, FQNEAQ (reference sequence). V was clipped by 5 bases and J by 6 bases, with 14 bases between them. Variable domain in full (rest from reference TRBV7-9 and TRBJ2-7): DTGVSQNPRHKITKRGQNVTFRCDPISEHNRLYWYRQTLGQGPEFLTYFQNEAQLEKSRLLSDRFSAERPKGSFSTLEIQRTEQGDSAMYLCASSQDTGPEQYFGPGTRLTVT.

This chain connects TRBV4-1 to TRBJ2-7; 7 bases are a match to TRBD1. The CDR3 is 15 residues long. Germline values: CDR1 MGHRA, CDR2 YSYEKL. V shed 1 base, J shed 0 bases, and the junction held 3 bases outside the gene matches. DNA for the CDR3: TGCGCCAGCAGCCAAGTGGGGACAGCCTCCTACGAGCAGTACTTC. This sequence encodes CASSQVGTASYEQYF.

V is TRBV7-2 and J is TRBJ1-4; D uncertain. From germline, CDR1 is SGHTA and CDR2 FQGNSA. V lost 5 bases, J lost 5 bases, and 15 bases lay in between. CDR3 size: 15 residues. In DNA, the CDR3 is TGTGCCAGCAGCCCTCGGGTGGGTTTCAATGAAAAACTGTTTTTT. This codes for CASSPRVGFNEKLFF. Using reference TRBV7-2 and TRBJ1-4 for the parts outside the CDR3, the full variable domain is GAGVSQSPSNKVTEKGKDVELRCDPISGHTALYWYRQSLGQGLEFLIYFQGNSAPDKSGLPSDRFSAERTGGSVSTLTIQRTQQEDSAVYLCASSPRVGFNEKLFFGSGTQLSVL.

This chain uses TRBV9 with TRBJ1-4, with a tentative D call TRBD1 (6 bases). The V gene's germline CDR1 is SGDLS and CDR2 YYNGEE. This CDR3 has 17 residues. V was clipped by 2 bases and J by 3 bases, with 17 bases between them. The CDR3 here is CASSVGRGIMANEKLFF. The CDR3 nucleotides are TGTGCCAGCAGCGTTGGCAGGGGAATAATGGCTAATGAAAAACTGTTTTTT. The variable domain in full, completed from reference TRBV9 and TRBJ1-4, reads DSGVTQTPKHLITATGQRVTLRCSPRSGDLSVYWYQQSLDQGLQFLIQYYNGEERAKGNILERFSAQQFPDLHSELNLSSLELGDSALYFCASSVGRGIMANEKLFFGSGTQLSVL.

The V call is TRBV7-8, the J call TRBJ1-5, with unresolved D. The germline V and J ends were trimmed by 1 base and 3 bases, with 4 bases remaining between them. Per the germline V gene, CDR1 is SGHVS and CDR2 is FQNEAQ. The CDR3 extends over 13 amino acids. CDR3 in DNA: TGTGCCAGCAGCTTAGAAGTCAATCAGCCCCAGCATTTT. This translates into CASSLEVNQPQHF.

This clone was recorded only once. CDR3 coding DNA: TGTGCCAGCGAATGGGGCGGGGGTACAGATACGCAGTATTTT. The encoded protein is CASEWGGGTDTQYF. The chain combines TRBV6-1 with TRBJ2-3, with TRBD2 matching 7 bases. CDR3 length: 14 amino acids. The V gene end was trimmed by 8 bases and the J gene end by 3 bases; junction bases not matched to a gene: 8. From germline, CDR1 is MNHNS and CDR2 SASEGT.

V and J are TRBV5-1 and TRBJ1-2, with D perhaps TRBD1 (5 bases). Germline V gene data show CDR1 as SGHRS and CDR2 as YFSETQ. Between the trimmed V and J ends, which lost 4 bases and 8 bases, there was a span of 18 bases. The CDR3 length is 14 residues. The CDR3 spells CASSVGDDRRGYTF. DNA of the CDR3: TGCGCCAGCAGCGTTGGGGACGATCGGCGGGGCTACACCTTC.

The J gene is TRBJ2-3, the V gene TRBV9, with TRBD2 matching 12 bases. CDR1 and CDR2 (germline): SGDLS, YYNGEE. The J segment lost 2 bases and the V segment lost 4 bases, leaving 2 bases of the junction unmatched. The CDR3 length is 15 residues. The DNA of the CDR3 is TGTGCCAGCAGCCTAGCGGGGGGGATCACAGATACGCAGTATTTT. Its protein is CASSLAGGITDTQYF.

The chain recombines TRBV15 with TRBJ1-3; TRBD1 agrees at 9 bases. Germline V lookup: CDR1 LNHNV, CDR2 YYDKDF (reference sequence). V lost 2 bases and J lost 1; bases outside the gene matches: 6. This CDR3 contains 17 residues. The CDR3 reads CATSRSGQGFSGNTIYF. In nucleotides, the CDR3 is TGTGCCACCAGCAGATCAGGACAGGGGTTTTCTGGAAACACCATATATTTT.

CDR3: CASSMVRNTEAFF. The CDR3 nucleotides read TGTGCCAGTAGTATGGTCAGGAACACTGAAGCTTTCTTT. V usage is TRBV19 and J usage is TRBJ1-1; D is unclear. V was shortened by 3 bases and J by 1 base, with 6 bases between the two germline ends. This CDR3 spans 13 amino acids. Germline CDR1 is LNHDA and CDR2 is SQIVND (reference sequence).

The chain is built from TRBV28 and TRBJ1-6; D remains unclear. Germline CDR1 MDHEN, CDR2 SYDVKM. V lost 6 bases and J lost 0, with 6 bases in between. CDR3 length: 14 residues. The CDR3 reads CASSPSSYNSPLHF. CDR3 in DNA: TGTGCCAGCAGCCCGAGCTCCTATAATTCACCCCTCCACTTT.

The J gene is TRBJ2-2, the V gene TRBV7-2; D is undetermined. The germline V gene has CDR1 SGHTA and CDR2 FQGNSA. The ends were cut back, 1 base at V and 0 bases at J, with 12 bases in the middle. The CDR3 has 17 residues. In DNA form, the CDR3 reads TGTGCCAGCAGCTTAGATCGCGGCAGATCGAACACCGGGGAGCTGTTTTTT. Protein product: CASSLDRGRSNTGELFF.

With regard to this clone: A junction end diverges from the germline sequence, so it may reflect a read error. The chain joins TRBV4-1 to TRBJ1-2; TRBD1 aligns across 10 bases. The CDR3 runs to 17 residues. CDR1 MGHRA and CDR2 YSYEKL come from the germline V gene. CDR3: CASRQAPDRGPGYGYTF. As DNA, the CDR3 is TGCGCCAGCAGACAAGCCCCCGACAGGGGGCCAGGCTATGGCTACACCTTC.

The J gene is TRBJ1-6, the V gene TRBV6-5, with 7 nucleotides matching TRBD1. V shed 1 base and J 7 bases; nucleotides not matched to a gene: 7. The germline gives CDR1 MNHEY, CDR2 SVGAGI. The CDR3 totals 16 residues. This CDR3 is CASSYFTGQSNSPLHF. The CDR3 DNA reads as TGTGCCAGCAGTTACTTTACGGGACAGAGCAATTCACCCCTCCACTTT.

This chain links TRBV4-1 with TRBJ2-1; no firm D call. From germline, CDR1 is MGHRA and CDR2 YSYEKL. V gave up 3 bases and J gave up 9 bases, with 9 bases separating them. This CDR3 has 12 residues. In nucleotides, the CDR3 is TGCGCCAGCAGCCATTCCTTGGGTGAGCAGTTCTTC. Amino acids: CASSHSLGEQFF.

This chain connects TRBV5-6 to TRBJ2-1; D call uncertain. Per the germline V gene, CDR1 is SGHDT and CDR2 is YYEEEE. This CDR3 region has 12 residues. V lost 4 bases to trimming and J lost 7 bases, with 9 bases between them. CDR3 residues: CASSLVVNEQFF. CDR3 DNA sequence: TGTGCCAGCAGCCTTGTGGTAAATGAGCAGTTCTTC. The whole variable domain, filled in from reference TRBV5-6 and TRBJ2-1, reads DAGVTQSPTHLIKTRGQQVTLRCSPKSGHDTVSWYQQALGQGPQFIFQYYEEEERQRGNFPDRFSGHQFPNYSSELNVNALLLGDSALYLCASSLVVNEQFFGPGTRLTVL.